Below are 32 T cell receptor beta chains sequenced from a single sample in a study of blood T cells in healthy people across ages. Primed by a sample-barcoded 5' primer and a J-beta primer mix, a second PCR proceeded for 7 to 11 cycles. One entry per CDR3 protein results from TCRdb running MiXCR on the 5' RACE reads. The sample has around 1,800,000 distinct CDR3 sequences, roughly two fifths seen once. Sequencing input: blood. These TCRs come from a human donor in good health.

V is TRBV5-5 and J is TRBJ2-1; TRBD1 matches at 7 bases. There are 16 residues in the CDR3. CDR1 is SGHKS and CDR2 is YYEKEE in the germline V gene (reference sequence). V lost 4 bases, J lost 0 bases, and 7 bases stayed unmatched. The CDR3 coding sequence is TGTGCCAGCAGCAGGACCCGGGACAGCTCCTACAATGAGCAGTTCTTC. It yields the protein CASSRTRDSSYNEQFF.

This clonotype was detected many times. The gene calls are TRBV5-1 and TRBJ2-7, with 8 bases that match TRBD2. V shed 2 bases, J shed 2 bases, and the junction held 6 bases outside the gene matches. The germline CDR1 and CDR2 sequences are SGHRS and YFSETQ. The CDR3 totals 15 residues. CDR3 bases: TGCGCCAGCAGCTTCTCCGGGGGGGGAGCCTACGAGCAGTACTTC. Residues: CASSFSGGGAYEQYF.

This clonotype was seen only once. The chain employs TRBV6-4 and TRBJ1-5, with D hard to call. Trimming shortened V by 0 bases and J by 0 bases, and 9 bases separated the two germline ends. In germline, CDR1 is MRHNA, CDR2 SNTAGT. The CDR3 loop spans 16 amino acids. The CDR3 nucleotides read TGTGCCAGCAGTGACTCGTCCCGGTATAGCAATCAGCCCCAGCATTTT. This sequence encodes CASSDSSRYSNQPQHF.

The chain combines TRBV27 with TRBJ2-3, with 7 nucleotides matching TRBD2. Germline trimming cut 4 bases from V and 1 base from J; bases unmatched to any gene: 8. The CDR3 totals 16 residues. Germline assignment: CDR1 MNHEY and CDR2 SMNVEV (reference sequence). The CDR3 spells CASSSVLADGTDTQYF. Here the CDR3 DNA reads TGTGCCAGCAGTTCTGTGCTAGCGGACGGCACAGATACGCAGTATTTT.

The rearrangement joins TRBV12-3 or TRBV12-4 to TRBJ1-2; D unclear. CDR3 length: 12 amino acids. Trimming cost V 10 bases and J 5 bases, with 14 bases left between them. CDR3 bases: TGTGCCACCATCCCGGGCGGTTATGGCTACACCTTC. Translated, it gives CATIPGGYGYTF.

The rearrangement uses TRBV12-3 or TRBV12-4 and TRBJ2-5, with D perhaps TRBD1 (6 bases). The DNA end favors TRBJ2-7, so the J call may be wrong. The length of the CDR3 is 16 residues. CDR3 residues: CASSLTMSGDPHEQYF. The CDR3 DNA reads as TGTGCCAGCAGTTTAACAATGTCAGGGGATCCCCACGAGCAGTACTTC.

The chain employs TRBV7-9 and TRBJ1-2, with TRBD1 identical over 9 bases. This CDR3 is 14 amino acids long. Germline-derived CDR1 and CDR2 are SEHNR and FQNEAQ (reference sequence). The V gene end was trimmed by 4 bases and the J gene end by 7 bases; junction bases not matched to a gene: 7. CDR3 nucleotides: TGTGCCAGCAGCTATACAGGGGGCATAAGTGGCTACACCTTC. It yields the protein CASSYTGGISGYTF.

The V call is TRBV4-1, the J call TRBJ2-1; D remains ambiguous. Germline values: CDR1 MGHRA, CDR2 YSYEKL. This CDR3 comprises 15 residues. Between the trimmed V and J ends, which lost 4 bases and 1 base, there was a span of 11 bases. CDR3: CASSLMAGSYNEQFF. The DNA for the CDR3 is TGCGCCAGCAGCCTCATGGCAGGATCCTACAATGAGCAGTTCTTC.

J is TRBJ1-3 and V is TRBV7-2; D is ambiguous. V was pared by 2 bases and J by 0 bases, with 8 bases between. Germline loops: CDR1 SGHTA, CDR2 FQGNSA. This CDR3 is built from 15 residues. CDR3 nucleotide sequence: TGTGCCAGCAGCTTACGCCGGTTCTCTGGAAACACCATATATTTT. Encoded protein: CASSLRRFSGNTIYF.

This clonotype has just a few counts. The chain employs TRBV12-3 or TRBV12-4 and TRBJ1-4, with D perhaps matching TRBD1 (6 bases). This CDR3 comprises 14 residues. V lost 2 bases to trimming and J lost 11 bases, with 15 bases between them. CDR3 bases: TGTGCCAGCAGTTTACAGGGGCCAAGGGAGAAACTGTTTTTT. It specifies CASSLQGPREKLFF.

The CDR3 sequence: CSARDGMSADTQYF. The CDR3 DNA follows: TGCAGTGCTAGGGACGGGATGTCAGCAGATACGCAGTATTTT. The V and J genes are TRBV20-1 and TRBJ2-3, with D perhaps TRBD2 (5 bases). With 3 bases removed from V and 4 bases from J, the gap between germline ends came to 14 bases. This CDR3 is built from 14 residues. CDR1 is DFQATT, CDR2 SNEGSKA, per germline (reference sequence).

This clonotype appeared a few times. The V gene is TRBV5-1, the J gene TRBJ2-5, with D maybe TRBD2 (6 bases). With 3 bases removed from V and 4 bases from J, the gap between germline ends came to 19 bases. Germline CDR1 SGHRS, CDR2 YFSETQ. The CDR3 has 16 amino acids. CDR3 in amino acids: CASSSAAGSVGETQYF. CDR3 DNA: TGCGCCAGCAGCTCCGCCGCGGGAAGCGTAGGAGAGACCCAGTACTTC.

V and J are TRBV29-1 and TRBJ2-2; D is unresolved. The CDR3 runs 11 residues. Germline loops: CDR1 SQVTM, CDR2 ANQGSEA. The V end lost 0 bases, the J end lost 6 bases, and 2 bases lay between the germline ends. CDR3 DNA: TGCAGCGTTGAAGATCCCGGGGAGCTGTTTTTT. Translated: CSVEDPGELFF.

There are a few counts of this clonotype. The chain uses TRBV7-3 and TRBJ1-2; 7 bases match TRBD1. This CDR3 contains 14 residues. Trimming took 4 bases from V and 3 from J; bases not matched to a gene: 5. Germline-derived CDR1 and CDR2 are SGHTA and FQGTGA. The CDR3 reads CASSWDSGDYGYTF. The CDR3, as DNA: TGTGCCAGCAGCTGGGACAGTGGGGACTATGGCTACACCTTC.

This sequence joins TRBV5-1 and TRBJ1-2; 7 nucleotides line up with TRBD1. This CDR3 is 13 amino acids long. The germline V gene has CDR1 SGHRS and CDR2 YFSETQ. The trim removed 2 bases at V and 6 bases at J, leaving 4 bases unmatched. DNA of the CDR3: TGCGCCAGCAGCTTAGCACAGGGGCATGGCTACACCTTC. Translation: CASSLAQGHGYTF.

J is TRBJ2-4 and V is TRBV25-1; D could derive from TRBD1 or TRBD2 (5 bases each). Germline CDR1 and CDR2: MGHDK and SYGVNS. V lost 1 base and J lost 3, with 10 bases in between. The CDR3 is made up of 15 amino acids. CDR3 region: CASSELRGDKNIQYF. For the CDR3, the DNA is TGTGCCAGCAGTGAATTAAGAGGGGACAAAAACATTCAGTACTTC. Combining the CDR3 with reference TRBV25-1 and TRBJ2-4 gives the whole variable domain EADIYQTPRYLVIGTGKKITLECSQTMGHDKMYWYQQDPGMELHLIHYSYGVNSTEKGDLSSESTVSRIRTEHFPLTLESARPSHTSQYLCASSELRGDKNIQYFGAGTRLSVL.

This sequence joins TRBV28 and TRBJ1-2, with D possibly matching TRBD1 (6 bases). Trimming took 10 bases from V and 4 from J, leaving 16 bases between them. From germline, CDR1 is MDHEN and CDR2 SYDVKM. The CDR3 loop spans 13 amino acids. The CDR3 DNA reads as TGTGCCACCACCCAAACAGGGATCTATGGCTACACCTTC. It yields the protein CATTQTGIYGYTF.

The J gene is TRBJ1-6, the V gene TRBV12-3 or TRBV12-4; D unclear. V lost 4 bases and J lost 2, with 9 bases in between. The CDR3 length is 15 residues. The CDR3 loop reads CASSSAGAYNSPLHF. The CDR3 nucleotides are TGTGCCAGCAGTTCAGCTGGGGCCTATAATTCACCCCTCCACTTT.

The V call is TRBV29-1, the J call TRBJ2-3, with D perhaps TRBD1 (5 bases). The CDR3 has 12 amino acids. V was pared by 4 bases and J by 6 bases, with 11 bases between. Germline V gives CDR1 SQVTM, CDR2 ANQGSEA. Written as DNA, the CDR3 is TGCAGCGTTGTCGTAGGGGATGATACGCAGTATTTT. Translating it yields CSVVVGDDTQYF.

In its sample, this clonotype was seen a few times. This may stem from a read error, because a much larger clone lies one nucleotide away. The genes are TRBV10-3 and TRBJ2-7; no clear D. V lost 4 bases and J lost 4, with 8 bases in between. CDR1 and CDR2 (germline): ENHRY, SYGVKD. The CDR3 totals 12 residues. DNA for the CDR3: TGTGCCATCAGTGTGCGCGCGTACGAGCAGTACTTC. It codes for CAISVRAYEQYF.

This clonotype showed up just a few times. The chain combines TRBV9 with TRBJ1-1, with 8 positions matching TRBD1. J lost 4 bases, V lost 4 bases, and 9 bases had no gene match. Germline CDR1 SGDLS, CDR2 YYNGEE. CDR3 length equals 15 residues. The CDR3 bases are TGTGCCAGCAGCTCGGACGGACAGGGAGGCACTGAAGCTTTCTTT. Translating it yields CASSSDGQGGTEAFF.

This sequence joins TRBV4-1 and TRBJ2-3; tentative D call: TRBD2 (7 bases). The CDR3 length is 16 residues. V lost 4 bases to trimming and J lost 2 bases, with 16 bases between them. Germline CDR1 MGHRA, CDR2 YSYEKL. Here the CDR3 DNA reads TGCGCCAGCAGCCTGCCGGAGGGGGGGGCCACAGATACGCAGTATTTT. This sequence encodes CASSLPEGGATDTQYF.

This clonotype was counted only a few times. The chain recombines TRBV5-1 with TRBJ2-3; maybe TRBD2 (6 bases). This CDR3 is built from 14 residues. V shed 9 bases and J shed 3 bases, with 17 bases lying between them. The germline CDR1 and CDR2 sequences are SGHRS and YFSETQ. CDR3 sequence (DNA): TGCGCCACCCAAGTAACGGGAGAGACAGATACGCAGTATTTT. This gives the protein CATQVTGETDTQYF.

This clonotype was observed once. The CDR3 nucleotides are TGTGCCACCAGACAGGCCGATTCACCCCTCCACTTT. Protein product: CATRQADSPLHF. The chain combines TRBV12-3 or TRBV12-4 with TRBJ1-6, with D perhaps matching TRBD1 (6 bases). The CDR3 contains 12 residues. V dropped 10 bases and J dropped 8 bases, with 12 bases sitting between them.

A single count supports this clonotype. The chain joins TRBV4-2 to TRBJ2-4; weak D call: TRBD1 (5 bases). The last part of the DNA fits TRBJ2-5 better; the J call may be wrong. This CDR3 region has 13 residues. The V gene's germline CDR1 is LGHNA and CDR2 YNFKEQ. The CDR3 coding sequence is TGTGCCAGTGGGGCAGGGAAGGAAGAGACCCAGTACTTC. It is translated as CASGAGKEETQYF.

The rearrangement joins TRBV7-9 to TRBJ1-1; 8 bases agree with TRBD1. The junction had 14 bases not matched to a gene; V was cut back by 5 bases and J by 6 bases. This CDR3 spans 16 amino acids. Germline V gene data show CDR1 as SEHNR and CDR2 as FQNEAQ (reference sequence). CDR3 protein: CASSEDRELFGAEAFF. The CDR3, as DNA: TGTGCCAGCAGCGAGGACAGGGAACTTTTCGGCGCTGAAGCTTTCTTT.

The CDR3 DNA is TGTGCCATCAGCGCAGGACAGGGGTCACATCAGCCCCAGCATTTT. Its protein product is CAISAGQGSHQPQHF. The chain couples TRBV10-3 to TRBJ1-5; 9 positions agree with TRBD1. Per the germline V gene, CDR1 is ENHRY and CDR2 is SYGVKD. V lost 6 bases, J lost 5 bases, and 8 bases stayed unmatched. The CDR3 length is 15 residues.

This chain joins TRBV28 and TRBJ2-3; possible D gene TRBD1, 6 bases. Germline V gene data show CDR1 as MDHEN and CDR2 as SYDVKM. V shed 0 bases and J shed 8 bases, with 27 bases lying between them. This CDR3 is 19 amino acids long. CDR3 amino acids: CASSLWRGQGRELPGTQYF. In nucleotides, the CDR3 is TGTGCCAGCAGTTTATGGAGAGGCCAGGGGAGAGAGTTACCAGGTACGCAGTATTTT.

The V gene is TRBV4-2, the J gene TRBJ2-5; no firm D call. The germline gives CDR1 LGHNA, CDR2 YNFKEQ. The CDR3 consists of 14 residues. Trimming stripped 0 bases from V and 1 base from J, with 6 bases between. CDR3 DNA: TGTGCCAGCAGCCAAGAGGCGATCCAAGAGACCCAGTACTTC. Translated, it gives CASSQEAIQETQYF.

J is TRBJ2-2 and V is TRBV29-1, with 7 positions matching TRBD1. Germline CDR1 is SQVTM and CDR2 is ANQGSEA. The CDR3 totals 16 residues. J lost 0 bases, V lost 0 bases, and 4 bases had no gene match. CDR3 residues: CSVEESTGTNTGELFF. The CDR3 DNA reads as TGCAGCGTTGAAGAGTCGACAGGGACGAACACCGGGGAGCTGTTTTTT.

The chain carries TRBV28 and TRBJ2-5, with TRBD2 identical over 7 bases. The J call could be wrong; TRBJ2-7 is a better fit for the DNA end. CDR1 and CDR2 from the germline V gene are MDHEN and SYDVKM. CDR3 length: 13 amino acids. The CDR3 here is CASRNGLGYEQYF. The CDR3 region has the DNA TGTGCCAGCAGGAACGGACTAGGCTACGAGCAGTACTTC.

This clonotype was observed a few times. This sequence joins TRBV29-1 and TRBJ2-1; 7 bases agree with TRBD2. J was trimmed by 2 bases and V by 8 bases; bases with no gene match: 3. CDR3 length: 12 residues. Germline lookup yields CDR1 SQVTM and CDR2 ANQGSEA. The CDR3 DNA reads TGCAGCTACGGGGGGACCTACAATGAGCAGTTCTTC. Its protein product is CSYGGTYNEQFF.